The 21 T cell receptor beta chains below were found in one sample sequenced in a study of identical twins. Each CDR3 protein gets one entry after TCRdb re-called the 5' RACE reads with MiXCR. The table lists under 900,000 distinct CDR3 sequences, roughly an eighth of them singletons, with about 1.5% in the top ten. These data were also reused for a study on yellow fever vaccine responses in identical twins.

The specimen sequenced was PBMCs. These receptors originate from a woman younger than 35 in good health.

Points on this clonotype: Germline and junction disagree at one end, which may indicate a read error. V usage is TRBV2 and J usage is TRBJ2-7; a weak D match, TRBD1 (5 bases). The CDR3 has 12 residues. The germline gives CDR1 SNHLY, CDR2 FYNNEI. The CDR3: CASSEAGPQSNW. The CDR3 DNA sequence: TGTGCCAGCAGTGAAGCGGGGCCCCAGTCAAATTGG.

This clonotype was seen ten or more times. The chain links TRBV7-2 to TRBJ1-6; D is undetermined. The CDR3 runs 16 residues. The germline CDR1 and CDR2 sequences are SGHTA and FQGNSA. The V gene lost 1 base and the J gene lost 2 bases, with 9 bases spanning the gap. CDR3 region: CASSLVGGTYNSPLHF. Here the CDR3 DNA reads TGTGCCAGCAGCTTAGTGGGTGGGACCTATAATTCACCCCTCCACTTT. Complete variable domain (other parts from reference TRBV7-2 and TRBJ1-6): GAGVSQSPSNKVTEKGKDVELRCDPISGHTALYWYRQSLGQGLEFLIYFQGNSAPDKSGLPSDRFSAERTGGSVSTLTIQRTQQEDSAVYLCASSLVGGTYNSPLHFGNGTRLTVT.

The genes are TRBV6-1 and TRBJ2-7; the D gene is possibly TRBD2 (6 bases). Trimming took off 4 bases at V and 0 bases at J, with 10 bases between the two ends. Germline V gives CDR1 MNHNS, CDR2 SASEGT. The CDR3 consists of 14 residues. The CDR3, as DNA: TGTGCCAGCAGTGGATACGGGAGCTCCTACGAGCAGTACGTC. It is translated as CASSGYGSSYEQYV.

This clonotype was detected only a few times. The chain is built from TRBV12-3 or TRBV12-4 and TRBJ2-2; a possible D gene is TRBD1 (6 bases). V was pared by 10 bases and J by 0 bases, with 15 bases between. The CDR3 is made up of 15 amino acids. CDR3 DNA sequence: TGTGCCACCAGGGGAAGACAGGCGAACACCGGGGAGCTGTTTTTT. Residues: CATRGRQANTGELFF.

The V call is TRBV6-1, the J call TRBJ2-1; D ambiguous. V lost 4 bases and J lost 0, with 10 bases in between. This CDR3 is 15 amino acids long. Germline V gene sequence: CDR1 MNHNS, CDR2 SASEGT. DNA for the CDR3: TGTGCCAGCAGTGTAAGTGACCCCTCCTACAATGAGCAGTTCTTC. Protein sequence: CASSVSDPSYNEQFF.

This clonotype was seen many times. DNA for the CDR3: TGTGCCAGCAGACTAGCGGGACAAGAGACCCAGTACTTC. This gives the protein CASRLAGQETQYF. The gene calls are TRBV12-3 or TRBV12-4 and TRBJ2-5, with TRBD2 matching 10 bases. V was pared by 6 bases and J by 2 bases, with 0 bases of the junction left unmatched. The CDR3 is 13 residues long.

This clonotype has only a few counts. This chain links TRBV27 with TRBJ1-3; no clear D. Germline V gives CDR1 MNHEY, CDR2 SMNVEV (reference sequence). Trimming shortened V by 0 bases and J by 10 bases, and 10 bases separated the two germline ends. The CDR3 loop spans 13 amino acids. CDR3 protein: CASSLSRGRTIYF. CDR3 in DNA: TGTGCCAGCAGTTTATCGAGAGGTCGGACCATATATTTT.

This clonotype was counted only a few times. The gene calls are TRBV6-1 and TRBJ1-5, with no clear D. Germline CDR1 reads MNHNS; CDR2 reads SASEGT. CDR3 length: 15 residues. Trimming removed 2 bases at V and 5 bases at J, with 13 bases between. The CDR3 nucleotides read TGTGCCAGCAGTGAACTATTGGCGAAATATCAGCCCCAGCATTTT. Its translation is CASSELLAKYQPQHF.

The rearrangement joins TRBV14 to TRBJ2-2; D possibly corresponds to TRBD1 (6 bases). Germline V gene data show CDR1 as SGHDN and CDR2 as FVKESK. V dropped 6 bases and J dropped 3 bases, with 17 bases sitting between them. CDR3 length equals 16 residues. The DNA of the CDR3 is TGTGCCAGCAGTCACAGGGTATTAGGGCACACCGGGGAGCTGTTTTTT. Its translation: CASSHRVLGHTGELFF. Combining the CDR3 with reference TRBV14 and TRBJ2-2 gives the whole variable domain EAGVTQFPSHSVIEKGQTVTLRCDPISGHDNLYWYRRVMGKEIKFLLHFVKESKQDESGMPNNRFLAERTGGTYSTLKVQPAELEDSGVYFCASSHRVLGHTGELFFGEGSRLTVL.

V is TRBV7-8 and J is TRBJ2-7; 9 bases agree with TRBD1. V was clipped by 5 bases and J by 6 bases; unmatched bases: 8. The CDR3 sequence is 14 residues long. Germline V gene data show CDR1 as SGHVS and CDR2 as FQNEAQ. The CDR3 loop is CASSPLGTGTEQYF. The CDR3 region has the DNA TGTGCCAGCAGCCCCCTTGGGACAGGGACCGAGCAGTACTTC.

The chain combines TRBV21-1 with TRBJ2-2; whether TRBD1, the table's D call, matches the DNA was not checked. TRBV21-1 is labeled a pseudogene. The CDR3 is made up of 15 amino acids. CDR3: CASSPLTGDDGELFF. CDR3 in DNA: TGTGCCAGCAGCCCCCTCACAGGGGACGACGGGGAGCTGTTTTTT.

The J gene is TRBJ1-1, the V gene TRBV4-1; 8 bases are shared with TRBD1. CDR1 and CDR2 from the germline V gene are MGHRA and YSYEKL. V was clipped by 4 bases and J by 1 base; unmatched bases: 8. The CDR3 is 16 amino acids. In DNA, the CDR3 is TGCGCCAGCAGCCCATTTTCGGACAGGGCGAACACTGAAGCTTTCTTT. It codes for CASSPFSDRANTEAFF.

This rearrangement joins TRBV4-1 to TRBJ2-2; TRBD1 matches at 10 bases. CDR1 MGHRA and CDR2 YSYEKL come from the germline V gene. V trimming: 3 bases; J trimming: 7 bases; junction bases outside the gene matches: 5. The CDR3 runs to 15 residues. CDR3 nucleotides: TGCGCCAGCAGCCACGGACAGGGGGGGGACGGGGAGCTGTTTTTT. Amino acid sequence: CASSHGQGGDGELFF.

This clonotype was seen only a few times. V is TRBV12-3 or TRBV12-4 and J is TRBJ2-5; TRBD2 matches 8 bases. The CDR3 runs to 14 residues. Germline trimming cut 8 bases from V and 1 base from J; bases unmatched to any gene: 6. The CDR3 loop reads CASRGGRLQETQYF. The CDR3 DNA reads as TGTGCCAGCCGGGGGGGCAGGCTCCAAGAGACCCAGTACTTC.

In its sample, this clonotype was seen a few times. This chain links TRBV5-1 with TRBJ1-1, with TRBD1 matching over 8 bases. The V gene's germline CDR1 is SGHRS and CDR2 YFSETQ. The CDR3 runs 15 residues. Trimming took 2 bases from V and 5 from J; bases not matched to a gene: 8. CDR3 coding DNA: TGCGCCAGCAGCTTACAACAGGGGGGTGAAACTGAAGCTTTCTTT. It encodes CASSLQQGGETEAFF.

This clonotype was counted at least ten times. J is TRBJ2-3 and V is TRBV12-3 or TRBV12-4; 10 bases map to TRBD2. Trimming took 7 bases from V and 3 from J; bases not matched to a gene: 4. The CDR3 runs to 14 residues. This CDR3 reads CASKKRGGTDTQYF. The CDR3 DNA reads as TGTGCCAGCAAGAAGCGGGGGGGGACAGATACGCAGTATTTT.

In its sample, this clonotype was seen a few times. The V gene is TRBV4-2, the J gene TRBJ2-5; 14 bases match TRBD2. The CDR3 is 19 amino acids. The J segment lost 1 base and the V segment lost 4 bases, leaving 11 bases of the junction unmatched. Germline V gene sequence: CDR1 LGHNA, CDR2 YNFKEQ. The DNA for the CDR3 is TGTGCCAGCAGCCGGACCGGGACTAGCGGGGGATTTGGCCAAGAGACCCAGTACTTC. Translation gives CASSRTGTSGGFGQETQYF.

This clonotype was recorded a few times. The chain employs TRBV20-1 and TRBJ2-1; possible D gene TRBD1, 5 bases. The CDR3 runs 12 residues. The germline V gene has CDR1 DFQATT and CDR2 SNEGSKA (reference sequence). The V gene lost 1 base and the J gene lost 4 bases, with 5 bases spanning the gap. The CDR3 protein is CSARGTYNEQFF. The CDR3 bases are TGCAGTGCTAGAGGGACATACAATGAGCAGTTCTTC.

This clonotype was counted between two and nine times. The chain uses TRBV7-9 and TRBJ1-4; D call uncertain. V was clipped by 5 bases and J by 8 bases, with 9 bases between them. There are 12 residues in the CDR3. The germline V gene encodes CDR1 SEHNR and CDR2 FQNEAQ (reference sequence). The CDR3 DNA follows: TGTGCCAGCAGCCCAACCCCGGAAAAACTGTTTTTT. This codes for CASSPTPEKLFF.

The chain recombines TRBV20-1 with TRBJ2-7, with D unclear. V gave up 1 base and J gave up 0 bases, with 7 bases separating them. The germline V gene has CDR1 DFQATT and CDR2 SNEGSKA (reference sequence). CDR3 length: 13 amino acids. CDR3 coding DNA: TGCAGTGCTAGAGGAACATTCTCCTACGAGCAGTACGTC. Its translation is CSARGTFSYEQYV.

DNA of the CDR3: TGTGCCAGCAGTTTAGTGAGTCGGACCGGGGAGCTGTTTTTT. This translates into CASSLVSRTGELFF. The chain combines TRBV28 with TRBJ2-2; no firm D call. The germline gives CDR1 MDHEN, CDR2 SYDVKM. The V gene lost 2 bases and the J gene lost 5 bases, with 9 bases spanning the gap. There are 14 residues in the CDR3.